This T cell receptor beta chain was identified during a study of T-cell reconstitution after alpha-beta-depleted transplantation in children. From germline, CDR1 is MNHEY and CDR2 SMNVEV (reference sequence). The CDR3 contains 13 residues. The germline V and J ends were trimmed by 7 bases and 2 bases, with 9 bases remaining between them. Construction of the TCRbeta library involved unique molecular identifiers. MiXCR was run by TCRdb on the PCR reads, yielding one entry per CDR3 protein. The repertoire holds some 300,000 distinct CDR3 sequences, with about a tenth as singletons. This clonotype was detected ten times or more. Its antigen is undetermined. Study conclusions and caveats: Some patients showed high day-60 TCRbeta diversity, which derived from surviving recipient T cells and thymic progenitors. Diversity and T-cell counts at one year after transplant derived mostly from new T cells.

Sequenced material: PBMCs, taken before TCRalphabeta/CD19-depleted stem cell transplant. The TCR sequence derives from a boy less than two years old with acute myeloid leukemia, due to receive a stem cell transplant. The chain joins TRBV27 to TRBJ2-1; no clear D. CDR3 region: CASKPWAYNEQFF. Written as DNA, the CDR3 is TGTGCCAGCAAACCCTGGGCCTACAATGAGCAGTTCTTC.